This T cell receptor beta chain was documented in a study of T cells in localized non-small cell lung cancer (dated by TCRdb to the early 2020s). Describing the broader study: The study analyzed T cell repertoires of a few hundred early-stage NSCLC patients, comparing tumors and uninvolved tumor-adjacent lungs. The cohort was made up of approximately 250 treatment-naive NSCLC patients whose localized lung tumors had been resected. A mean age of around 69 years was recorded for the NSCLC patients, of whom under 150 were male and 90 to 110 were female. The study at large found these results: Because multi-region tumor sequencing was not done, intratumor heterogeneity could not be ruled out. A median of roughly 50 of the top 100 tumor clones turned up in the paired uninvolved adjacent lung, and about 28 of those clones also ranked among the top 100 of that same adjacent lung. Because the study design was exploratory, TCR variables were selected using unadjusted p-values without false-discovery rate correction. Uninvolved tumor-adjacent lung showed the highest T cell clonality, higher than tumor, which suggests more focused antigenic responses in the uninvolved tumor-adjacent lung. Higher blood T cell density associated with longer overall survival, while higher adjacent-lung clonality associated with shorter survival.

V trim: 2 bases; J trim: 1 base; unmatched bases: 4. The CDR3 sequence holds 15 residues, the cysteine and phenylalanine included. Solely the CDR3 DNA is kept, with 45 bases framed from the first base. The germline V gene (reference sequence) sets CDR1 to GTSNPN and CDR2 to SVGIG. At diagnosis, tumor, uninvolved tumor-adjacent lung and peripheral blood were collected and then preserved as a mix of FFPE and fresh-frozen material. Blood samples were analyzed as peripheral blood mononuclear cells for TCR repertoire profiling. Details on this clone: Its antigen target is currently unknown. No per-base quality is available; no much larger clone lies one base away.

TCR beta CDR3 regions were sequenced from DNA using the immunoSEQ Assay. Regarding the original processing steps: T cell density was computed as TCR beta template counts normalized to usable DNA estimated by amplifying housekeeping genes. Richness was estimated using the preseqR package, with extrapolation to 400,000 templates for PBMC samples and to 120,000 templates for tissue samples. Clonality was taken to be one minus Pielou's evenness. Tissue-enriched TCRs were identified through differential abundance testing performed on productive amino-acid clonotypes, with a minimum total count of 5 and an alpha of 0.1. The Jaccard Index and the Morisita Overlap Index were used to measure how much the repertoires overlapped between compartments. GLIPH clustered TCR beta CDR3s with public tetramer-defined viral CDR3s; viral motifs required at least three viral sequences plus V-gene enrichment. Imported from immuneACCESS, the table was reduced by TCRdb to in-frame sequences with V and J called. These copies leave out some clones; in studies compared against another copy, an unresolved V gene accounts for under half, and the cause of the remainder is not known. Clone size and V and J calls were adopted from that table, with D and trimming inferred from the DNA. In this sample the table shows just under 30,000 clones, about 88% of which occur a single time. The ten top clones hold 10% to 13% of the sample.

The material was peripheral blood, obtained before any cancer treatment. The rearranged segments are TRBV30 and TRBJ2-5; 10 nucleotides in the junction match TRBD2. This receptor was identified in a woman aged 35-75 years with stage I lung adenocarcinoma. The CDR3 corresponds to CAWSSWTSGQETQYF. The DNA is TGTGCCTGGAGTTCCTGGACTAGCGGCCAAGAGACCCAGTACTTC.